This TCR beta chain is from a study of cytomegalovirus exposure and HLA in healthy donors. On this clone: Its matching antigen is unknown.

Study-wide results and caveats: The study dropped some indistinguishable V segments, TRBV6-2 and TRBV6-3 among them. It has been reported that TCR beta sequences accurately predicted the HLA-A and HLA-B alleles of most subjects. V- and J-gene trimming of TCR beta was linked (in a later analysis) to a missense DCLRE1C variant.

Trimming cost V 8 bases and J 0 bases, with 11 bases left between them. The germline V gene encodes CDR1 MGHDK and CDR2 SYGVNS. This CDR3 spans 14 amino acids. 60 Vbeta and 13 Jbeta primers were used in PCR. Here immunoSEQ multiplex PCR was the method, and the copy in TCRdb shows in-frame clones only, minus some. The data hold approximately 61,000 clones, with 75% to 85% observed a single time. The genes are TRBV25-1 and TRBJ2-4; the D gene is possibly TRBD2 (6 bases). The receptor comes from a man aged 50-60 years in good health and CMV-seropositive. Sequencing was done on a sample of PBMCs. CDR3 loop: CASSDSGAKNIQYF. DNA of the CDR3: TGTGCCAGCTCTGATAGCGGAGCCAAAAACATTCAGTACTTC.